This is a list of T cell receptor beta chains from one sample in a study of blood T cell repertoires in COVID-19. Data came from immunoSEQ multiplex PCR; TCRdb stores just in-frame clones and leaves some out. The sample includes about 120,000 clones, approximately 80% of them seen just once. The sample consisted of peripheral blood. The receptors stem from an elderly woman with acute or convalescent COVID-19. The CDR3 runs from the conserved cysteine through the conserved F or W. Each record gives: D gene, clone size, J gene, V gene, CDR3 DNA, CDR3 protein. D genes are given only for firm matches. Size values are once, few and many counts, or a class for expanded clones, and some rows have none.

D: TRBD1; size: few; J: TRBJ1-2; V: TRBV18; DNA: TGTGCCAGCTCACCTCAACAGGGGAACTATGGCTACACCTTC; CDR3: CASSPQQGNYGYTF
D: -; size: -; J: TRBJ2-6; V: TRBV2; DNA: TGTGCCAGCAGTGAAGGCGGGGGCGACATGACTTTC; CDR3: CASSEGGGDMTF
D: -; size: -; J: TRBJ2-2; V: TRBV5-8; DNA: TGTGCCAGCAACAGGTTCGCGAACACCGGGGAGCTGTTTTTT; CDR3: CASNRFANTGELFF
D: -; size: -; J: TRBJ1-4; V: TRBV9; DNA: TGTGCCAGCAGCCAAACAGGGACTAATGAAAAACTGTTTTTT; CDR3: CASSQTGTNEKLFF
D: TRBD1; size: -; J: TRBJ1-6; V: TRBV30; DNA: TGTGCCTGGAGTGTACAGGGGGCTTCACCCCTCCACTTT; CDR3: CAWSVQGASPLHF
D: TRBD1; size: few; J: TRBJ2-7; V: TRBV6-1; DNA: TGTGCCAGCAGTGAAACCACTACAGGGGGTTACGAGCAGTACTTC; CDR3: CASSETTTGGYEQYF
D: TRBD2; size: -; J: TRBJ2-3; V: TRBV19; DNA: TGTGCCAGTAGTACCGGGACTAGCGGGGAGTTCACAGATACGCAGTATTTT; CDR3: CASSTGTSGEFTDTQYF
D: -; size: -; J: TRBJ1-2; V: TRBV10-2; DNA: TGCGCCAGCAGTGAGGGCTCGAGGGAAGTAGGCTACACCTTC; CDR3: CASSEGSREVGYTF
D: -; size: -; J: TRBJ2-1; V: TRBV14; DNA: TGTGCCAGCAGCCAAGATTCGGACTACCTTATAACCTTACGGAATGAGCAGTTCTTC; CDR3: CASSQDSDYLITLRNEQFF
D: -; size: -; J: TRBJ1-1; V: TRBV29-1; DNA: TGCAGCGTTGGTAAGACAGCGAACACTGAAGCTTTCTTT; CDR3: CSVGKTANTEAFF
D: TRBD1; size: once; J: TRBJ1-6; V: TRBV7-2; DNA: TGTGCCAGCAGCTTAGGACAGGGGTCTCCACCCCTCCACTTT; CDR3: CASSLGQGSPPLHF
D: -; size: many; J: TRBJ1-1; V: TRBV6-1; DNA: TGTGCCAGCAGTGAGACATCCACTGAAGCTTTCTTT; CDR3: CASSETSTEAFF
D: TRBD2; size: -; J: TRBJ2-1; V: TRBV6-2/TRBV6-3; DNA: TGTGCCAGCAGCGGAAGCCCGGGGGGGGCCTACAATGAGCAGTTCTTC; CDR3: CASSGSPGGAYNEQFF
D: TRBD1; size: -; J: TRBJ1-6; V: TRBV7-9; DNA: TGTGCCAGCAGCTCTCGGGACAGCAATTATAATTCACCCCTCCACTTT; CDR3: CASSSRDSNYNSPLHF
D: TRBD2; size: few; J: TRBJ2-3; V: TRBV19; DNA: TGTGCCAGTAGCCCTCGGGCCAGCGGGGGGGGTACTAGCACAGATACGCAGTATTTT; CDR3: CASSPRASGGGTSTDTQYF
D: TRBD1; size: -; J: TRBJ2-3; V: TRBV4-3; DNA: TGCGCCAGCAGCCAGGACAGGGGGGTTCTAGATACGCAGTATTTT; CDR3: CASSQDRGVLDTQYF
D: TRBD1; size: -; J: TRBJ2-1; V: TRBV5-1; DNA: TGCGCCACCACGCAGGGGGTGGGGACCAATGAGCAGTTCTTC; CDR3: CATTQGVGTNEQFF
D: -; size: -; J: TRBJ2-5; V: TRBV7-9; DNA: TGTGCCAGCAGCCGTAGCGGCCAAGAGACCCAGTACTTC; CDR3: CASSRSGQETQYF
D: -; size: -; J: TRBJ1-1; V: TRBV9; DNA: TGTGCCAGCAGCGTAGACAACGGACAGAACACTGAAGCTTTCTTT; CDR3: CASSVDNGQNTEAFF
D: -; size: -; J: TRBJ2-7; V: TRBV28; DNA: TGTGCCAGCCTCCCGGGGGGCGGGCCACGCGAGCAGTACTTC; CDR3: CASLPGGGPREQYF
D: -; size: -; J: TRBJ1-2; V: TRBV27; DNA: TGTGCCAGCAGCCTAACAGGGACCTATGGCTACACCTTC; CDR3: CASSLTGTYGYTF
D: TRBD2; size: -; J: TRBJ2-1; V: TRBV5-6; DNA: TGTGCCAGCAGGCGGGGGGGGCCGGACAATGAGCAGTTCTTC; CDR3: CASRRGGPDNEQFF
D: -; size: -; J: TRBJ1-5; V: TRBV2; DNA: TGTGCCAGCAGGGGGTCGACAGGAAGCAATCAGCCCCAGCATTTT; CDR3: CASRGSTGSNQPQHF
D: TRBD2; size: -; J: TRBJ2-1; V: TRBV7-9; DNA: TGTGCCAGCAGCAAGACTAGCGGGGGCTCCTACAATGAGCAGTTCTTC; CDR3: CASSKTSGGSYNEQFF
D: TRBD2; size: -; J: TRBJ2-1; V: TRBV4-3; DNA: TGCGCCAGCAGCCAAGACCTTACAGGACTAGCGGGAGAAGGGCGGCGGCAGTTCTTC; CDR3: CASSQDLTGLAGEGRRQFF
D: TRBD1; size: -; J: TRBJ2-2; V: TRBV5-1; DNA: TGCGCCAGCAGCTTGGGGCCGACAGGGGAACGGACCGGGGAGCTGTTTTTT; CDR3: CASSLGPTGERTGELFF
D: TRBD1; size: -; J: TRBJ1-1; V: TRBV6-4; DNA: TGTGCCAGCAGTGCGACAGGGGGACAGGAGACTGAAGCTTTCTTT; CDR3: CASSATGGQETEAFF
D: TRBD2; size: -; J: TRBJ2-5; V: TRBV5-4; DNA: TGTGCCAGCAGCTCCACGACTAGCGGGGGGGCTGAGACCCAGTACTTC; CDR3: CASSSTTSGGAETQYF